This is a list of T cell receptor beta chains from one sample in a study of blood T cells in healthy people across ages. A single record per CDR3 protein comes from TCRdb applying MiXCR to the 5' RACE reads. This table holds some 900,000 distinct CDR3 sequences, roughly 48% found once. Specimen: blood. The receptors derive from a man aged 25-40 years in good health. CDR3s include the opening cysteine and the closing phenylalanine or tryptophan. The order of the fields is CDR3 DNA, CDR3 protein, J gene, V gene, clone size, D gene. D genes are given only for firm matches. Part of the rows lack a size; the others show once, few, many or a class for expanded clones.

CDR3 DNA: TGCGCCAGCAGCTGGGAGACAGGGGTTTCTGAGACCCAGTACTTC; CDR3 protein: CASSWETGVSETQYF; J gene: TRBJ2-5; V gene: TRBV5-1; clone size: few; D gene: TRBD1
CDR3 DNA: TGCAGTGCTAGAGGAATGGACGGAAGAGCTAACTATGGCTACACCTTC; CDR3 protein: CSARGMDGRANYGYTF; J gene: TRBJ1-2; V gene: TRBV20-1; clone size: .; D gene: .
CDR3 DNA: TGTGCCATCAGTGCTATAAACTTGGGCTATGGCTACACCTTC; CDR3 protein: CAISAINLGYGYTF; J gene: TRBJ1-2; V gene: TRBV10-3; clone size: .; D gene: .
CDR3 DNA: TGTGCCATCAGTGATTTAACAGTCTTCCTAGGGACCGGGGCCAACGTCCTGACTTTC; CDR3 protein: CAISDLTVFLGTGANVLTF; J gene: TRBJ2-6; V gene: TRBV10-3; clone size: few; D gene: .
CDR3 DNA: TGTGTCAGCAGTGCAAACGGGGGGTATGGCTACACCTTC; CDR3 protein: CVSSANGGYGYTF; J gene: TRBJ1-2; V gene: TRBV25-1; clone size: .; D gene: .
CDR3 DNA: TGTGCCAGCAGCCAAAAGGGCGGGGGCTCCTACGAGCAGTACTTC; CDR3 protein: CASSQKGGGSYEQYF; J gene: TRBJ2-7; V gene: TRBV3-1; clone size: .; D gene: TRBD2
CDR3 DNA: TGTGCCACCAGCTGGGGACTTTCCTACGAGCAGTACTTC; CDR3 protein: CATSWGLSYEQYF; J gene: TRBJ2-7; V gene: TRBV15; clone size: .; D gene: .
CDR3 DNA: TGTGCCAGCAGCTTAGTTCGGGGCGGGGAAAAACTGTTTTTT; CDR3 protein: CASSLVRGGEKLFF; J gene: TRBJ1-4; V gene: TRBV7-2; clone size: few; D gene: .
CDR3 DNA: TGTGCCAGCAGTGATACAGTTAACTATGGCTACACCTTC; CDR3 protein: CASSDTVNYGYTF; J gene: TRBJ1-2; V gene: TRBV6-1; clone size: few; D gene: .
CDR3 DNA: TGTGCCAGCGCAGATCAGCGGGGGGGCCGACTTGAGCAGTTCTTC; CDR3 protein: CASADQRGGRLEQFF; J gene: TRBJ2-1; V gene: TRBV6-6; clone size: few; D gene: TRBD2
CDR3 DNA: TGTGCCAGCAGTTACGGACAGGGTCGGGATGAGCAGTTCTTC; CDR3 protein: CASSYGQGRDEQFF; J gene: TRBJ2-1; V gene: TRBV6-5; clone size: few; D gene: TRBD1
CDR3 DNA: TGTGCCACCAGCAGAGACGGGACAGCCAGCTACGAGCAGTACTTC; CDR3 protein: CATSRDGTASYEQYF; J gene: TRBJ2-7; V gene: TRBV15; clone size: few; D gene: TRBD1
CDR3 DNA: TGTGCCAGCAGCTTTAGTGGGGATTGGACAGGGACCGATACGCAGTATTTT; CDR3 protein: CASSFSGDWTGTDTQYF; J gene: TRBJ2-3; V gene: TRBV11-2; clone size: .; D gene: TRBD1
CDR3 DNA: TGTGCCAGCAACTTGAAGTATCAGCCCCAGCATTTT; CDR3 protein: CASNLKYQPQHF; J gene: TRBJ1-5; V gene: TRBV6-2/TRBV6-3; clone size: .; D gene: .
CDR3 DNA: TGTGCCAGCAGTTACGCCCCGTCAAGGTCCTTCGTTAGCGAGCAGTACTTC; CDR3 protein: CASSYAPSRSFVSEQYF; J gene: TRBJ2-7; V gene: TRBV6-5; clone size: few; D gene: .
CDR3 DNA: TGTGCCAGCAGCCATGACCGTCTCGAGACCCAGTACTTC; CDR3 protein: CASSHDRLETQYF; J gene: TRBJ2-5; V gene: TRBV3-1; clone size: .; D gene: .
CDR3 DNA: TGCAGCGTTGAAATCACAGGGGTCTCCTACGAGCAGTACTTC; CDR3 protein: CSVEITGVSYEQYF; J gene: TRBJ2-7; V gene: TRBV29-1; clone size: .; D gene: TRBD1
CDR3 DNA: TGTGCCAGCAGGAAGGGGGACACTTATGAAAACATTCAGTACTTC; CDR3 protein: CASRKGDTYENIQYF; J gene: TRBJ2-4; V gene: TRBV6-5; clone size: .; D gene: .
CDR3 DNA: TGTGCCAGCAGTCCAAGTGACAGGGGGGTCACTGAAGCTTTCTTT; CDR3 protein: CASSPSDRGVTEAFF; J gene: TRBJ1-1; V gene: TRBV12-3/TRBV12-4; clone size: once; D gene: TRBD1
CDR3 DNA: TGCAGTGCTAGTCCCCCGGCGATGGGCACTGAAGCTTTCTTT; CDR3 protein: CSASPPAMGTEAFF; J gene: TRBJ1-1; V gene: TRBV20-1; clone size: few; D gene: .
CDR3 DNA: TGTGCCAGCAGTGAGAGGACAGGGCACGAGACCCAGTACTTC; CDR3 protein: CASSERTGHETQYF; J gene: TRBJ2-5; V gene: TRBV25-1; clone size: few; D gene: TRBD1
CDR3 DNA: TGTGCCAGCAGTTCCTGGGGGTCCTACAATGAGCAGTTCTTC; CDR3 protein: CASSSWGSYNEQFF; J gene: TRBJ2-1; V gene: TRBV27; clone size: many; D gene: .
CDR3 DNA: TGTGCCATCAGTGACGGGACAAAGAACACTGAAGCTTTCTTT; CDR3 protein: CAISDGTKNTEAFF; J gene: TRBJ1-1; V gene: TRBV10-3; clone size: .; D gene: .
CDR3 DNA: TGTGCCAGCAGCTCGACGGACAGGGTGAACACTGAAGCTTTCTTT; CDR3 protein: CASSSTDRVNTEAFF; J gene: TRBJ1-1; V gene: TRBV11-2; clone size: few; D gene: TRBD1
CDR3 DNA: TGTGCCAGCGGTAGGGGTCTCCTCACAGATACGCAGTATTTT; CDR3 protein: CASGRGLLTDTQYF; J gene: TRBJ2-3; V gene: TRBV6-2/TRBV6-3; clone size: few; D gene: .
CDR3 DNA: TGTGCCAGCAGCCAAGCGGACCCCGGGGAGCAGTACTTC; CDR3 protein: CASSQADPGEQYF; J gene: TRBJ2-4; V gene: TRBV3-1; clone size: .; D gene: .
CDR3 DNA: TGTGCCAGCAGTGAAATAAGGGAAGGCGAGCAGTACTTC; CDR3 protein: CASSEIREGEQYF; J gene: TRBJ2-7; V gene: TRBV11-2; clone size: .; D gene: .